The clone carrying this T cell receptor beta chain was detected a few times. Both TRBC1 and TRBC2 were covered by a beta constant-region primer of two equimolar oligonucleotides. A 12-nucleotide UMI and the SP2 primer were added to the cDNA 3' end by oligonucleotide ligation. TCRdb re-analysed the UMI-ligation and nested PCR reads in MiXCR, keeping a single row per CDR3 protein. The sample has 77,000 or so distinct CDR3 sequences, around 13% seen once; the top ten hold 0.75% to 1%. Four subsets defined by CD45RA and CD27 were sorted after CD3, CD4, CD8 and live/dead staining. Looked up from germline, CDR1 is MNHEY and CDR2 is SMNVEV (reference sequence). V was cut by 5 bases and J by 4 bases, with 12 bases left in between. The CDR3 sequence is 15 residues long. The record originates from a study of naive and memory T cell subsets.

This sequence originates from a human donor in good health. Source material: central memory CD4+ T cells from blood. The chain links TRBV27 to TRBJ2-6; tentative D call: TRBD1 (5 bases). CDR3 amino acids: CASSGTGAGANVLTF. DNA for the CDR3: TGTGCCAGCAGTGGAACAGGCGCCGGGGCCAACGTCCTGACTTTC. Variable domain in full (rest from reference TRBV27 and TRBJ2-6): EAQVTQNPRYLITVTGKKLTVTCSQNMNHEYMSWYRQDPGLGLRQIYYSMNVEVTDKGDVPEGYKVSRKEKRNFPLILESPSPNQTSLYFCASSGTGAGANVLTFGAGSRLTVL.